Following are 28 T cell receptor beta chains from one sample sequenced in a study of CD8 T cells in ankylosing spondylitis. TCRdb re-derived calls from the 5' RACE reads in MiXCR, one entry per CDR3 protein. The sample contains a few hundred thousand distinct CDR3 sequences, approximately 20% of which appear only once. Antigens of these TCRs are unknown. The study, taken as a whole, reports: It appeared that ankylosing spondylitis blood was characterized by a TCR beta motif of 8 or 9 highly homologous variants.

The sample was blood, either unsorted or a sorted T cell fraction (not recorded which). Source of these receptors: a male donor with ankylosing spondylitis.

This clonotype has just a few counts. This CDR3 reads CSVGVNKNTGELFF. CDR3 nucleotide sequence: TGCAGCGTTGGTGTGAACAAAAACACCGGGGAGCTGTTTTTT. This sequence joins TRBV29-1 and TRBJ2-2; D is unresolved. This CDR3 has 14 residues. Deletions cut 4 bases from V and 2 bases from J, with 11 bases between. The germline V gene has CDR1 SQVTM and CDR2 ANQGSEA.

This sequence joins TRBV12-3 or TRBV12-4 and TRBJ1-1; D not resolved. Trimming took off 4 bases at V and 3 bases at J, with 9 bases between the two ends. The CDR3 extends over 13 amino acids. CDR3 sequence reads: CASSSAGYTEAFF. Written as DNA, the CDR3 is TGTGCCAGCAGTTCAGCGGGGTACACTGAAGCTTTCTTT.

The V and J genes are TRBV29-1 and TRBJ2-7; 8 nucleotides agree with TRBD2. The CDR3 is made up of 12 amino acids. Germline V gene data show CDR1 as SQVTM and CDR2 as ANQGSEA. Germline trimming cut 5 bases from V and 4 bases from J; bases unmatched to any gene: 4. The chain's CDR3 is CSVRLAQYEQYF. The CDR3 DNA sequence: TGCAGCGTTAGACTAGCGCAGTACGAGCAGTACTTC.

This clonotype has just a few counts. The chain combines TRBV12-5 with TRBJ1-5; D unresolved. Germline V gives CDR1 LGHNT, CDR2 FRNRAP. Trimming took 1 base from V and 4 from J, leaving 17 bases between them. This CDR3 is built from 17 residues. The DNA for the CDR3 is TGTGCTAGTGGTTTGGCAATCCCAGGAGCTATTAATCAGCCCCAGCATTTT. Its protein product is CASGLAIPGAINQPQHF.

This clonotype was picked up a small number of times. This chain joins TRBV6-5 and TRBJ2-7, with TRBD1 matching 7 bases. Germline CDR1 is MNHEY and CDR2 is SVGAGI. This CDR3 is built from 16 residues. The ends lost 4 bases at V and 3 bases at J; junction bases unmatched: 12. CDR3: CASSSKGAPMGYEQYF. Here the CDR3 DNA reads TGTGCCAGCAGTTCCAAGGGGGCGCCCATGGGCTACGAGCAGTACTTC.

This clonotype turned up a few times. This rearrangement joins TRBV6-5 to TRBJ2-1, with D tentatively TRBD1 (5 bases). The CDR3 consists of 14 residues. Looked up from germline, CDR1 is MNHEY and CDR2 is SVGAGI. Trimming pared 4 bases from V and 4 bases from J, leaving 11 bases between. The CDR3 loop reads CASSSSDRYNEQFF. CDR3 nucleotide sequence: TGTGCCAGCAGTTCGTCCGACAGATACAATGAGCAGTTCTTC.

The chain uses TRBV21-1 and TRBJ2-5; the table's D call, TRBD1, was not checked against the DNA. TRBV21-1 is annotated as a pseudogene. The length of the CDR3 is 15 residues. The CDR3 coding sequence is TGTGCCAGCAGCAAAGAATTCGGACATGGGGAGACCCAGTACTTC. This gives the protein CASSKEFGHGETQYF.

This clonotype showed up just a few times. CDR3 amino acids: CASSETDSYNSPLHF. In DNA form, the CDR3 reads TGTGCCAGCAGTGAAACGGACTCCTATAATTCACCCCTCCACTTT. The chain carries TRBV2 and TRBJ1-6; D remains ambiguous. The CDR3 has 15 residues. V was pared by 2 bases and J by 0 bases, with 5 bases between. Germline-derived CDR1 and CDR2 are SNHLY and FYNNEI.

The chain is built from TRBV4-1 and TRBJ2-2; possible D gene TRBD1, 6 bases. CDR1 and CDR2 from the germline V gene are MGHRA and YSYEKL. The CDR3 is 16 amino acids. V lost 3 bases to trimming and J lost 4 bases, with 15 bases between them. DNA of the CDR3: TGCGCCAGCAGCCAGGGACAACGGACCTTCACCGGGGAGCTGTTTTTT. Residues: CASSQGQRTFTGELFF.

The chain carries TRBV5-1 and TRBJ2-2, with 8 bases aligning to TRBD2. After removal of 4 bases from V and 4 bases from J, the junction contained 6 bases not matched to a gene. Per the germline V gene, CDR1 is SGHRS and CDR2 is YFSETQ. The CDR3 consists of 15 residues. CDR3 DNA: TGCGCCAGCAGCCAGGGACTAGTGGGCACCGGGGAGCTGTTTTTT. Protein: CASSQGLVGTGELFF. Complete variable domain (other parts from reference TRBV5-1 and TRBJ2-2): KAGVTQTPRYLIKTRGQQVTLSCSPISGHRSVSWYQQTPGQGLQFLFEYFSETQRNKGNFPGRFSGRQFSNSRSEMNVSTLELGDSALYLCASSQGLVGTGELFFGEGSRLTVL.

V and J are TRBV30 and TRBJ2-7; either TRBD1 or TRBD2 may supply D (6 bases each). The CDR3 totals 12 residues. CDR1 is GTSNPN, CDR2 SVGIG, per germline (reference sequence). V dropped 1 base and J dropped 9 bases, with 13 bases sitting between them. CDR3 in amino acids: CAWSGGDIGQYF. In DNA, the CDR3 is TGTGCCTGGAGTGGGGGGGACATCGGGCAGTACTTC.

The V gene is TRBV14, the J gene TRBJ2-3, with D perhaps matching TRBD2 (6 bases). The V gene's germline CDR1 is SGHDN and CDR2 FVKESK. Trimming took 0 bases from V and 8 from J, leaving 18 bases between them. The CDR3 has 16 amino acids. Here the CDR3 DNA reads TGTGCCAGCAGCCAAGATCTGGGACTGCCCCACGGTACGCAGTATTTT. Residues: CASSQDLGLPHGTQYF.

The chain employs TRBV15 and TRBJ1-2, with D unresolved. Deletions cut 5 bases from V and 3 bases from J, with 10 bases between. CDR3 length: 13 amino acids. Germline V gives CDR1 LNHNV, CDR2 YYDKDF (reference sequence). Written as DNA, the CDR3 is TGTGCCACCAGCCCCCAGGCTGACTATGGCTACACCTTC. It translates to CATSPQADYGYTF. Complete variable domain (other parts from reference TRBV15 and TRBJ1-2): DAMVIQNPRYQVTQFGKPVTLSCSQTLNHNVMYWYQQKSSQAPKLLFHYYDKDFNNEADTPDNFQSRRPNTSFCFLDIRSPGLGDTAMYLCATSPQADYGYTFGSGTRLTVV.

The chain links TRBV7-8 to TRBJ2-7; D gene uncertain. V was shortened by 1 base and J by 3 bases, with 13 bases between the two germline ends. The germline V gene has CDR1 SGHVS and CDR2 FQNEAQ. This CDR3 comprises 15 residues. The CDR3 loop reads CASSLGGNQDYEQYF. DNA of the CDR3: TGTGCCAGCAGCTTAGGAGGAAATCAGGACTACGAGCAGTACTTC. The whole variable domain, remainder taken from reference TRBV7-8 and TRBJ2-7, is GAGVSQSPRYKVAKRGQDVALRCDPISGHVSLFWYQQALGQGPEFLTYFQNEAQLDKSGLPSDRFFAERPEGSVSTLKIQRTQQEDSAVYLCASSLGGNQDYEQYFGPGTRLTVT.

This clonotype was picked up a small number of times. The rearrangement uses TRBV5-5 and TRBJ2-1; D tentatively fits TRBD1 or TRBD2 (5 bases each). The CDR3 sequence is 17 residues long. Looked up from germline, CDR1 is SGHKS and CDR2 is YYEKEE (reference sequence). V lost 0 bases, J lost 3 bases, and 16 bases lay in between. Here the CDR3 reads CASSLGGWGPIYNEQFF. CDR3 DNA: TGTGCCAGCAGCTTGGGGGGGTGGGGCCCCATCTACAATGAGCAGTTCTTC. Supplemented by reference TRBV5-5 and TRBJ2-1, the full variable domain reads DAGVTQSPTHLIKTRGQQVTLRCSPISGHKSVSWYQQVLGQGPQFIFQYYEKEERGRGNFPDRFSARQFPNYSSELNVNALLLGDSALYLCASSLGGWGPIYNEQFFGPGTRLTVL.

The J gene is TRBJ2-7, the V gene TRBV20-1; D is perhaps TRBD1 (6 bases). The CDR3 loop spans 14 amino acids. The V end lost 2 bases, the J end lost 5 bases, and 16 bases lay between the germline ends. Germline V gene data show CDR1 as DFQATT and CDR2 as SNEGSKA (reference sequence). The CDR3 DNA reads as TGCAGTGCTAGAATCGCAGGGGATTTACACGAGCAGTACTTC. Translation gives CSARIAGDLHEQYF.

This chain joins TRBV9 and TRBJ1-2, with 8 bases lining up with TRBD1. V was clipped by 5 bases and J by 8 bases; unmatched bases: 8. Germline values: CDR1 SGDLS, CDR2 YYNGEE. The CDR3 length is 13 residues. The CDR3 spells CASRPQGGLGYTF. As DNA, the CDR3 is TGTGCCAGCAGACCACAGGGGGGTCTCGGCTACACCTTC.

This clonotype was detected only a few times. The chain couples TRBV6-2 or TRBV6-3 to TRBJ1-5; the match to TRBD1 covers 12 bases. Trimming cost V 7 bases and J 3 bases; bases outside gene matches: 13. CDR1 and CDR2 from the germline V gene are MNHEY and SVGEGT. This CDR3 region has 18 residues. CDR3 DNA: TGTGCCAGCAACCGCGGGACAGGGGGCCTGGGGTACAATCAGCCCCAGCATTTT. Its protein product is CASNRGTGGLGYNQPQHF.

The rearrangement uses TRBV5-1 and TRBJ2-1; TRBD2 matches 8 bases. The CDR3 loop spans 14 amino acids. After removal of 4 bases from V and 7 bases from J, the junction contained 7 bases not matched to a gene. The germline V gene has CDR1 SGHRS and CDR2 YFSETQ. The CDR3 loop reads CASSRPAGVNEQFF. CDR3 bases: TGCGCCAGCAGCCGTCCAGCGGGGGTAAATGAGCAGTTCTTC.

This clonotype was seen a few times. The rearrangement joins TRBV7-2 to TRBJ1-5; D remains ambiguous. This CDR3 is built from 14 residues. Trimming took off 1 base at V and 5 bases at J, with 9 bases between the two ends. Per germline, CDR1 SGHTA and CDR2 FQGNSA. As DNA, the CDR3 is TGTGCCAGCAGCTTAGAAATGGGGTATCAGCCCCAGCATTTT. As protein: CASSLEMGYQPQHF.

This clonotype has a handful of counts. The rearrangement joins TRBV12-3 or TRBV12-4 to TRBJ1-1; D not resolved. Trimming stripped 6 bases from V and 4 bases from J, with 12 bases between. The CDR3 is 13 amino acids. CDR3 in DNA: TGTGCCAGCAGAAGGGAGTCTGGCACTGAAGCTTTCTTT. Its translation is CASRRESGTEAFF.

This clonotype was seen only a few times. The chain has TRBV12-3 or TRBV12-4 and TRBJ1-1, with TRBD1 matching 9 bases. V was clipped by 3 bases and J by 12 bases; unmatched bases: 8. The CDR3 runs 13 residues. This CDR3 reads CASSFWSGTGTFF. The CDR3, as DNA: TGTGCCAGCAGTTTTTGGTCCGGGACAGGGACTTTCTTT.

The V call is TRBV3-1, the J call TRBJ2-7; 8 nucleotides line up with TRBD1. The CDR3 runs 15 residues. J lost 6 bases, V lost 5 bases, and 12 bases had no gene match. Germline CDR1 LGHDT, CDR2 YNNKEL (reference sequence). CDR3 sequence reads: CASSRALRTGREQYF. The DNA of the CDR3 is TGTGCCAGCAGCAGGGCCCTAAGGACAGGGCGCGAGCAGTACTTC.

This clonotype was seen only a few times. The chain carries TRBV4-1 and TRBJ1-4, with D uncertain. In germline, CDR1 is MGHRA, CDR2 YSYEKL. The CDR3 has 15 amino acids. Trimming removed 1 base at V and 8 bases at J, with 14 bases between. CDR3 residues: CASSQASGWFEKLFF. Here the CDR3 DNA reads TGCGCCAGCAGCCAAGCATCCGGGTGGTTCGAAAAACTGTTTTTT.

The CDR3 is CASFEAGKEETQYF. The CDR3 DNA is TGTGCCAGCTTTGAGGCAGGGAAAGAAGAGACCCAGTACTTC. This sequence joins TRBV28 and TRBJ2-5; possible D gene TRBD1, 5 bases. Germline loops: CDR1 MDHEN, CDR2 SYDVKM. This CDR3 is 14 amino acids long. The V end lost 8 bases, the J end lost 3 bases, and 16 bases lay between the germline ends.

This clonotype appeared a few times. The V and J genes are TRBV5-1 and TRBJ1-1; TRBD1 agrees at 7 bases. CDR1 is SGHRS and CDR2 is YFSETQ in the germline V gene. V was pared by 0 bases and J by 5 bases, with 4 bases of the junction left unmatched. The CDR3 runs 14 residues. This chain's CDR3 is CASSLVRGRTEAFF. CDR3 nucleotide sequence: TGCGCCAGCAGCTTGGTTAGGGGGCGGACTGAAGCTTTCTTT.

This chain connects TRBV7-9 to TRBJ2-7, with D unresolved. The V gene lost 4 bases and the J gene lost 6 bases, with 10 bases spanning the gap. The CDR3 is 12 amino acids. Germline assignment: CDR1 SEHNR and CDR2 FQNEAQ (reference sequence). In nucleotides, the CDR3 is TGTGCCAGCAGCTACCCGGTAGGCGAGCAGTACTTC. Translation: CASSYPVGEQYF. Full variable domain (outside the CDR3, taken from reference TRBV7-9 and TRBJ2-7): DTGVSQNPRHKITKRGQNVTFRCDPISEHNRLYWYRQTLGQGPEFLTYFQNEAQLEKSRLLSDRFSAERPKGSFSTLEIQRTEQGDSAMYLCASSYPVGEQYFGPGTRLTVT.

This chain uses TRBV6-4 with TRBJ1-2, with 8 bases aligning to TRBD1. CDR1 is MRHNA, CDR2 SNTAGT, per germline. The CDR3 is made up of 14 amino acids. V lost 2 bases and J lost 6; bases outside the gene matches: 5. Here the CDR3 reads CASSDAQGANGYTF. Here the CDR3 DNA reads TGTGCCAGCAGTGACGCCCAGGGGGCGAATGGCTACACCTTC.